The 14 T cell receptor beta chains presented below share a single source sample, sequenced in a study of blood T cell repertoires in COVID-19. The repertoire was sequenced with immunoSEQ multiplex PCR; TCRdb's copy has only in-frame clones and lacks some. This sample has more than 90,000 clones, with about 80% found just once. Sequenced sample: peripheral blood. The receptors were sampled from a man aged 60 to 69 with acute or convalescent COVID-19.

V gene TRBV7-8 combines with J gene TRBJ2-7, with 8 bases aligning to TRBD1. The CDR3 contains 15 residues. Unmatched junction bases numbered 10, after V lost 5 bases and J lost 4 bases. Per the germline V gene, CDR1 is SGHVS and CDR2 is FQNEAQ. For the CDR3, the DNA is TGTGCCAGCAGCCTTACGGCACAGGGGGGATACGAGCAGTACGTC. It yields the protein CASSLTAQGGYEQYV.

The CDR3 nucleotides are TGTGCCAGCCTCGGATGGGGACAGGGGGATGGCTACACCTTC. It is translated as CASLGWGQGDGYTF. The chain combines TRBV6-5 with TRBJ1-2; TRBD1 matches 11 bases. Per the germline V gene, CDR1 is MNHEY and CDR2 is SVGAGI. J was trimmed by 6 bases and V by 8 bases; bases with no gene match: 8. The CDR3 contains 14 residues.

This chain connects TRBV3-1 (or the pseudogene TRBV3-2) to TRBJ2-3, with 8 positions matching TRBD2. Germline CDR1 LGHDT, CDR2 YNNKEL (reference sequence). V dropped 2 bases and J dropped 5; count of bases not matched to a gene: 6. CDR3 size: 15 residues. CDR3 in DNA: TGTGCCAGCAGCCAATCGGGACTAGGGGGAGATACGCAGTATTTT. It is translated as CASSQSGLGGDTQYF.

This rearrangement joins TRBV6-1 to TRBJ2-5; unclear D gene. The V end was cut by 1 base, the J end by 5 bases, with 8 bases between. This CDR3 is 13 amino acids long. Germline loops: CDR1 MNHNS, CDR2 SASEGT. The CDR3 DNA is TGTGCCAGCAGTGAAGTGAGCACGGAGACCCAGTACTTC. Encoded protein: CASSEVSTETQYF.

The rearrangement uses TRBV9 and TRBJ2-5, with 11 bases fitting TRBD2. J was trimmed by 5 bases and V by 0 bases; bases with no gene match: 9. The CDR3 has 17 amino acids. CDR1 and CDR2 from the germline V gene are SGDLS and YYNGEE. The CDR3 sequence: CASSVGHLAGGLETQYF. CDR3 coding DNA: TGTGCCAGCAGCGTAGGTCACCTAGCGGGAGGTCTGGAGACCCAGTACTTC.

The J gene is TRBJ2-2, the V gene TRBV29-1; 8 bases fit TRBD2. V was pared by 6 bases and J by 2 bases, with 8 bases of the junction left unmatched. CDR3 length equals 15 residues. Germline V lookup: CDR1 SQVTM, CDR2 ANQGSEA. CDR3 loop: CSVLPTSVNTGELFF. The CDR3 region has the DNA TGCAGCGTACTTCCGACTAGCGTAAACACCGGGGAGCTGTTTTTT.

This chain uses TRBV6-5 with TRBJ2-3; 9 positions match TRBD2. Trimming took 7 bases from V and 2 from J; bases not matched to a gene: 7. The CDR3 has 15 amino acids. Germline lookup yields CDR1 MNHEY and CDR2 SVGAGI. CDR3 nucleotide sequence: TGTGCCAGCATTACCAGCGGGAGGACCACAGATACGCAGTATTTT. Translated, it gives CASITSGRTTDTQYF.

The chain links TRBV10-2 to TRBJ2-1; 7 nucleotides line up with TRBD1. Germline CDR1 is WSHSY and CDR2 is SAAADI. V trimming: 8 bases; J trimming: 2 bases; junction bases outside the gene matches: 9. The CDR3 sequence is 15 residues long. This CDR3 reads CASVRGRRTYNEQFF. CDR3 in DNA: TGCGCCAGCGTGAGGGGGCGGAGAACCTACAATGAGCAGTTCTTC.

The chain recombines TRBV7-8 with TRBJ2-5; the D gene is possibly TRBD1 (6 bases). The length of the CDR3 is 16 residues. Germline V gene sequence: CDR1 SGHVS, CDR2 FQNEAQ. The V gene lost 5 bases and the J gene lost 5 bases, with 21 bases spanning the gap. The DNA for the CDR3 is TGTGCCAGCAGCCGAGCTTACAGGGAAGAAAGGGAGACCCAGTACTTC. The encoded protein is CASSRAYREERETQYF.

The chain combines TRBV24-1 with TRBJ2-1, with TRBD2 matching 7 bases. Germline loops: CDR1 KGHDR, CDR2 SFDVKD. The CDR3 covers 19 residues. The ends lost 5 bases at V and 3 bases at J; junction bases unmatched: 18. The CDR3 here is CATSVSQAASGINYNEQFF. The CDR3 nucleotides read TGTGCCACCAGTGTTTCTCAGGCAGCTAGCGGTATAAACTACAATGAGCAGTTCTTC.

The chain combines TRBV6-5 with TRBJ2-3; weak D call: TRBD1 (6 bases). The V and J ends lost 6 bases and 2 bases respectively, with 9 bases between them. CDR1 and CDR2 from the germline V gene are MNHEY and SVGAGI. The CDR3 length is 13 residues. The CDR3 nucleotides are TGTGCCAGCAGGTGGGGGCACACAGATACGCAGTATTTT. Its protein is CASRWGHTDTQYF.

The chain combines TRBV27 with TRBJ1-2; D is perhaps TRBD1 (6 bases). V shed 6 bases and J shed 2 bases, with 16 bases lying between them. CDR1 MNHEY and CDR2 SMNVEV come from the germline V gene (reference sequence). The CDR3 covers 15 residues. CDR3 loop: CASRAAGALNYGYTF. CDR3 in DNA: TGTGCCAGCAGGGCCGCAGGGGCCCTCAACTATGGCTACACCTTC.

This clone was detected once. This sequence joins TRBV3-1 (or the pseudogene TRBV3-2) and TRBJ1-4; TRBD1 might be the D (6 bases). This CDR3 has 13 amino acids. Trimming took off 3 bases at V and 11 bases at J, with 13 bases between the two ends. CDR1 and CDR2 from the germline V gene are LGHDT and YNNKEL (reference sequence). CDR3 in DNA: TGTGCCAGCAGCCACCTAACCACAGGGAAACTGTTTTTT. It specifies CASSHLTTGKLFF.

The rearrangement links TRBV6-1 to TRBJ1-1, with 10 bases that match TRBD1. The CDR3 runs to 16 residues. The V gene's germline CDR1 is MNHNS and CDR2 SASEGT. Trimming removed 2 bases from V and 1 base from J; junction bases left unmatched: 4. The chain's CDR3 is CASSELGDRGNTEAFF. CDR3 sequence (DNA): TGTGCCAGCAGTGAATTAGGGGACAGGGGGAACACTGAAGCTTTCTTT.